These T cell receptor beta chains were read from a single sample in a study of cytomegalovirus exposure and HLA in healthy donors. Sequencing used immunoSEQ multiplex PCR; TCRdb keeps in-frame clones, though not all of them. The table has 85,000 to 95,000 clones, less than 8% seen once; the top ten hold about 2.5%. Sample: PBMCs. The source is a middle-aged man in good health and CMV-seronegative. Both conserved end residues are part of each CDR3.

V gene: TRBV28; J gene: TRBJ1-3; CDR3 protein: CASSPTGPFSGNTIYF
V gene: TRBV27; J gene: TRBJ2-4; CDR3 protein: CASSQIGLAKNIQYF
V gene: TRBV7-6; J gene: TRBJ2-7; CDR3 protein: CASSWGQGREQYF
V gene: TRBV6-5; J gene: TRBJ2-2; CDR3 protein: CASRKTGSTGELFF
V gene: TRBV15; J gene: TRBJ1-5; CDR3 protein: CATSSGRDGQPQHF
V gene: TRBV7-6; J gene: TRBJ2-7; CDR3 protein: CASSAAEGGHEQYF
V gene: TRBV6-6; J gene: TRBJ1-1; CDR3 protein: CASSYSPKNTEAFF
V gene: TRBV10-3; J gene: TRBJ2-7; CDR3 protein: CAISERERSEQYF
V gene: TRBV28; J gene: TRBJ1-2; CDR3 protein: CASISGGGYTF
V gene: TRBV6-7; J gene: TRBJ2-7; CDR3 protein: CASSYSWGGLTYEQYF
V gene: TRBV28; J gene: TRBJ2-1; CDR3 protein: CASSPTWDRVKTLGLNEQFF
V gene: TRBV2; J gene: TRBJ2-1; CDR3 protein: CASSRSTGGENEQFF
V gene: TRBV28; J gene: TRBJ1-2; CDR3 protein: CASSGTINYGYTF
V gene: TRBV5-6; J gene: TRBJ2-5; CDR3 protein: CASSAGQGVKQPTQYF
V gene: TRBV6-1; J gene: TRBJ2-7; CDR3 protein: CASSMASGISYEQYF
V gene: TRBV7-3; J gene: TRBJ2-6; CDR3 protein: CASSLWAGANVLTF